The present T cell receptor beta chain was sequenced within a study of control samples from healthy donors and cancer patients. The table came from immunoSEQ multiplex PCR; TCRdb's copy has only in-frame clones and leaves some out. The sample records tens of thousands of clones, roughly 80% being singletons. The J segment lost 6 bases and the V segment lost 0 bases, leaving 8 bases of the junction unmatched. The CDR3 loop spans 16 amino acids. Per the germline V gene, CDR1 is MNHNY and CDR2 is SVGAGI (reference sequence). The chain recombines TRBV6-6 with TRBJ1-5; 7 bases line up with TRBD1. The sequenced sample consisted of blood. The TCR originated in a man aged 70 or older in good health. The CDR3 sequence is CASSYSGRGRGQPQHF. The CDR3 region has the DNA TGTGCCAGCAGTTACTCGGGGAGGGGGCGGGGTCAGCCCCAGCATTTT.